This record looks at one T cell receptor beta chain sequence and its context. TCRdb's table, derived via immunoSEQ multiplex PCR, lists solely in-frame clones and lacks some. Among fewer than 60,000 clones, about 88% were seen once, and the ten largest hold 15%. The sample originates from a study of cytomegalovirus exposure and HLA in healthy donors. CDR3 size: 16 residues. Germline assignment: CDR1 SGHRS and CDR2 YFSETQ. V dropped 1 base and J dropped 0; count of bases not matched to a gene: 5. The specimen was PBMCs. The chain links TRBV5-1 to TRBJ2-3; TRBD2 matches 7 bases. The clonotype originates from a woman under 30 in good health and CMV-seronegative. The CDR3 DNA is TGCGCCAGCAGCTTGAGTGCTAGCGGAAGCACAGATACGCAGTATTTT. As protein: CASSLSASGSTDTQYF.